This TCR beta chain was recorded in a study of technical replicates of blood from a handful of donors. Clones were read by immunoSEQ multiplex PCR, and TCRdb kept only the in-frame ones, dropping some. The sample includes 80,000 or so clones, 75% to 85% of them seen just once. This CDR3 has 14 residues. The germline gives CDR1 MNHNY, CDR2 SVGAGI (reference sequence). Trimming left V 2 bases short and J 5 bases short, with 13 bases between. Only one count was recorded for this clone. This clonotype was sampled from a human donor in good health. Some clones in this sample may be carry-over from other donors' samples. Sequencing was done on a sample of PBMCs. The rearrangement links TRBV6-6 to TRBJ2-7; D is possibly TRBD2 (5 bases). CDR3 protein: CASSYVLAAHEQYF. CDR3 in DNA: TGTGCCAGCAGTTACGTGCTAGCCGCACACGAGCAGTACTTC.